These 5 T cell receptor beta chains share one sample of origin, sequenced in a study of spatial heterogeneity in lung cancer. These receptors' antigens are unknown. Indicated time point: sample taken at primary tumor resection. Study conclusions and caveats: Tracking of tumor mutation counts was seen in expanded intratumoral alpha and beta TCR counts.

One entry per CDR3 protein results from TCRdb running MiXCR on the 5' RACE reads. The repertoire holds approximately 2,100 distinct CDR3 sequences, with less than 45% as singletons. The specimen comprised lung tumor tissue, sampled at surgery. The receptors were gathered from a male donor with early-stage non-small cell lung cancer.

Details on this clonotype: This beta chain turned up in a library designed for alpha chains; as an off-target read, its abundance says little. The gene calls are TRBV3-1 and TRBJ1-4; D uncertain. Germline loops: CDR1 LGHDT, CDR2 YNNKEL (reference sequence). This CDR3 is built from 13 residues. With 2 bases removed from V and 8 bases from J, the gap between germline ends came to 9 bases. CDR3 sequence: CASSQSGGEKLFF. In DNA, the CDR3 is TGTGCCAGCAGCCAATCAGGAGGAGAAAAACTGTTTTTT.

Points on this clonotype: Found in a library prepared for alpha chains, this beta chain is an off-target read, and its abundance has little meaning. V is TRBV27 and J is TRBJ2-4, with TRBD2 identical over 11 bases. CDR3 size: 14 residues. The V and J ends lost 9 bases and 2 bases, in that order; junction bases with no gene match: 3. In germline, CDR1 is MNHEY, CDR2 SMNVEV (reference sequence). This chain's CDR3 is CASSSGGTKNIQYF. The CDR3 DNA is TGTGCCAGTTCTAGCGGGGGGACCAAAAACATTCAGTACTTC.

In its sample, this clonotype is large. For a library built for alpha chains, this beta chain is a stray read; little rests on its size. The chain is built from TRBV7-3 and TRBJ2-2; possibly TRBD2 for D (5 bases). The CDR3 runs to 14 residues. In germline, CDR1 is SGHTA, CDR2 FQGTGA. Trimming shortened V by 3 bases and J by 5 bases, and 10 bases separated the two germline ends. CDR3: CASSFHGKTGELFF. CDR3 bases: TGTGCCAGCAGCTTTCACGGGAAGACCGGGGAGCTGTTTTTT. The full variable domain, rest sourced from reference TRBV7-3 and TRBJ2-2, is GAGVSQTPSNKVTEKGKYVELRCDPISGHTALYWYRQSLGQGPEFLIYFQGTGAADDSGLPNDRFFAVRPEGSVSTLKIQRTERGDSAVYLCASSFHGKTGELFFGEGSRLTVL.

Notes on this clonotype: A library made for alpha chains picked up this beta chain off target, so its size means little. The rearrangement links TRBV4-2 to TRBJ2-3; 14 nucleotides agree with TRBD2. The CDR3 loop spans 17 amino acids. Germline CDR1 is LGHNA and CDR2 is YNFKEQ. V lost 0 bases, J lost 7 bases, and 6 bases stayed unmatched. CDR3 DNA sequence: TGTGCCAGCAGCCAAGATGGGACTAGCGGGAGTCTAAATACGCAGTATTTT. This gives the protein CASSQDGTSGSLNTQYF.

On this clonotype itself: As an off-target read in a library built for alpha chains, this beta chain has a frequency of little significance. The chain couples TRBV20-1 to TRBJ2-4; D is perhaps TRBD2 (6 bases). From germline, CDR1 is DFQATT and CDR2 SNEGSKA (reference sequence). The CDR3 runs to 14 residues. Trimming removed 2 bases from V and 3 bases from J, with 11 bases in between. The DNA of the CDR3 is TGCAGTGCTAGACGTAGGGGAGGCAAAAACATTCAGTACTTC. The encoded protein is CSARRRGGKNIQYF.